This T cell receptor beta chain was sequenced for a study of T-cell memory formation after mild COVID-19. As for the study in general: TCR clustering was largely donor specific. General study findings and limits: Clones that contracted from day 15 to 85 were balanced CD4/CD8, while later expanders leaned CD4+. The appearance of some responding clones in pre-infection memory suggested that cross-reactive memory joined.

The authors produced TCR alpha and TCR beta cDNA libraries with sample barcodes and UMIs by 5'RACE using constant-segment primers. TCRdb reprocessed the 5' RACE reads via MiXCR and lists one record per CDR3 protein. Of fewer than 250,000 distinct CDR3 sequences in the sample, under 30% were seen once. Trimming cost V 2 bases and J 1 base, with 11 bases left between them. The germline V gene has CDR1 SGHDN and CDR2 FVKESK. CDR3 length: 15 amino acids. About this clonotype itself: No antigen is known for it.

This receptor was obtained from an adult woman who had mild COVID-19 (a few samples of this study predate the infection). Cell type and time point are not known. The sequencing sample was made of PBMCs or a T cell subset sorted from them (not recorded which). The chain couples TRBV14 to TRBJ1-1; D gene unclear. The DNA of the CDR3 is TGTGCCAGCAGCCAATCTCAGGCGAGGAACACTGAAGCTTTCTTT. It is translated as CASSQSQARNTEAFF.